Below are 32 T cell receptor beta chains sequenced from a single sample in a study of regulatory T cells in long-lasting Graves disease. Investigators prepared the TCR beta libraries by applying iRepertoire HTBI primers and Arm-PCR of CDR3 regions. TCRdb reanalysed the multiplex PCR reads using MiXCR and keeps one entry per CDR3 protein. The sample holds around 420,000 distinct CDR3 sequences, about 16% seen once. Documented time point: newly diagnosed GD, antithyroid drugs for less than 3 months. The authors made the TCR library using RNA they extracted from PBMCs. The material was peripheral blood mononuclear cells (PBMCs), obtained at new diagnosis, from a patient treated with antithyroid drugs. Receptors originate from a female donor with Graves disease.

In this sample, this clonotype turned up many times. The CDR3 region has the DNA TGTGCCAGCAGTTACTCAAGCAGACTGAACACTGAAGCTTTCTTT. This translates into CASSYSSRLNTEAFF. The V and J genes are TRBV6-5 and TRBJ1-1; D is unresolved. The germline V gene has CDR1 MNHEY and CDR2 SVGAGI. The CDR3 sequence is 15 residues long. The V end was cut by 0 bases, the J end by 0 bases, with 8 bases between.

This clonotype was picked up many times. The junction departs from the called germline gene at one end, perhaps through a read error. V and J are TRBV7-9 and TRBJ2-1; D may be TRBD2 (7 bases). The CDR3 has 16 residues. Germline V gene sequence: CDR1 SEHNR, CDR2 FQNEAQ (reference sequence). CDR3 sequence reads: CASSGRGGETYNEQFF. The CDR3 nucleotides are TGTGCCAGCAGCGGGCGAGGGGGGGAGACTTACAATGAGCAATTCTTC.

This clonotype was detected many times. The chain uses TRBV11-2 and TRBJ2-3, with D perhaps matching TRBD2 (7 bases). The germline V gene has CDR1 SGHAT and CDR2 FQNNGV. V was pared by 1 base and J by 2 bases, with 10 bases between. This CDR3 comprises 15 residues. CDR3 sequence (DNA): TGTGCCAGCAGCTTAGTAGGGGGGGACACAGATACGCAGTATTTT. This translates into CASSLVGGDTDTQYF. The full variable domain, rest sourced from reference TRBV11-2 and TRBJ2-3, is EAGVAQSPRYKIIEKRQSVAFWCNPISGHATLYWYQQILGQGPKLLIQFQNNGVVDDSQLPKDRFSAERLKGVDSTLKIQPAKLEDSAVYLCASSLVGGDTDTQYFGPGTRLTVL.

This clonotype was picked up many times. V gene TRBV28 combines with J gene TRBJ1-1; the D gene is possibly TRBD1 (5 bases). CDR1 is MDHEN, CDR2 SYDVKM, per germline. The V end was cut by 2 bases, the J end by 5 bases, with 12 bases between. The length of the CDR3 is 14 residues. CDR3 loop: CASSLQAGWTEAFF. In DNA form, the CDR3 reads TGTGCCAGCAGTTTACAGGCAGGGTGGACTGAAGCTTTCTTT.

This clonotype has a count of ten or more. The CDR3 protein is CASSLNRAHPNEKLFF. In DNA, the CDR3 is TGCGCCAGCAGCTTGAACCGGGCCCATCCGAATGAAAAACTGTTTTTT. This rearrangement joins TRBV5-1 to TRBJ1-4; D gene ambiguous. V gave up 1 base and J gave up 5 bases, with 15 bases separating them. The CDR3 extends over 16 amino acids. Germline-derived CDR1 and CDR2 are SGHRS and YFSETQ.

Ten or more counts support this clonotype. The V and J genes are TRBV12-3 or TRBV12-4 and TRBJ2-2; possibly TRBD2 for D (5 bases). The CDR3 covers 15 residues. Trimming took 3 bases from V and 5 from J, leaving 13 bases between them. CDR3 DNA sequence: TGTGCCAGCAGTTTCACTAGTAGGGTAACCGGGGAGCTGTTTTTT. The encoded protein is CASSFTSRVTGELFF.

This chain joins TRBV7-2 and TRBJ2-1; no clear D gene. With 2 bases removed from V and 4 bases from J, the gap between germline ends came to 9 bases. The CDR3 runs to 14 residues. The germline CDR1 and CDR2 sequences are SGHTA and FQGNSA. CDR3 protein: CASSLMTEYNEQFF. The CDR3 bases are TGTGCCAGCAGCTTAATGACTGAGTACAATGAGCAGTTCTTC.

The rearrangement joins TRBV7-2 to TRBJ1-4, with TRBD1 matching over 7 bases. V lost 5 bases, J lost 14 bases, and 17 bases stayed unmatched. The CDR3 spans 15 residues. Germline CDR1 and CDR2: SGHTA and FQGNSA. CDR3 sequence (DNA): TGTGCCAGCAGCCCCCACCGACAGGGATTATCCGTTCTGTTTTTT. Translation gives CASSPHRQGLSVLFF.

This clonotype was counted ten times or more. The rearrangement links TRBV4-1 to TRBJ1-2; the D is unclear. With 0 bases removed from V and 4 bases from J, the gap between germline ends came to 12 bases. This CDR3 comprises 15 residues. Germline assignment: CDR1 MGHRA and CDR2 YSYEKL. CDR3 coding DNA: TGCGCCAGCAGCCAAGAGGCAGGACCGGCCTATGGCTACACCTTC. Translating gives CASSQEAGPAYGYTF.

This clonotype appeared many times. The J gene is TRBJ2-5, the V gene TRBV27; 8 bases are a match to TRBD1. The germline V gene has CDR1 MNHEY and CDR2 SMNVEV (reference sequence). This CDR3 contains 16 residues. V shed 5 bases, J shed 5 bases, and the junction held 13 bases outside the gene matches. CDR3 in amino acids: CASSTRGTGRGETQYF. In nucleotides, the CDR3 is TGTGCCAGCAGTACCCGCGGGACAGGCAGGGGGGAGACCCAGTACTTC.

The V gene is TRBV6-5, the J gene TRBJ1-3; D is ambiguous. Germline V gene sequence: CDR1 MNHEY, CDR2 SVGAGI. The CDR3 is 12 residues long. V was clipped by 7 bases and J by 0 bases, with 4 bases between them. The CDR3 loop reads CASTSSGNTIYF. CDR3 DNA: TGTGCCAGCACTTCCTCTGGAAACACCATATATTTT.

This clonotype has ten or more counts. The V gene is TRBV24-1, the J gene TRBJ1-5, with D perhaps TRBD1 (5 bases). The CDR3 is made up of 13 amino acids. CDR1 KGHDR and CDR2 SFDVKD come from the germline V gene. Trimming left V 2 bases short and J 9 bases short, with 10 bases between. The chain's CDR3 is CATSDSVGTPQHF. The CDR3, as DNA: TGTGCCACCAGTGATTCTGTTGGGACGCCCCAGCATTTT.

This clonotype was observed at least ten times. The rearrangement links TRBV6-2 or TRBV6-3 to TRBJ2-7, with 9 bases fitting TRBD1. V dropped 7 bases and J dropped 0; count of bases not matched to a gene: 7. The CDR3 is 15 amino acids. Germline V gives CDR1 MNHEY, CDR2 SVGEGT. The chain's CDR3 is CASTRGQGSSYEQYF. The CDR3 DNA reads TGTGCCAGCACTAGGGGACAGGGAAGCTCCTACGAGCAGTACTTC.

This clonotype has just a few counts. The chain carries TRBV7-3 and TRBJ1-1, with a possible D match to TRBD1 (5 bases). The germline gives CDR1 SGHTA, CDR2 FQGTGA. The CDR3 totals 18 residues. V gave up 2 bases and J gave up 1 base, with 20 bases separating them. The CDR3 nucleotides are TGTGCCAGCAGCTTAGACCACCGGGGGGGATGGGGGAACACTGAAGCTTTCTTT. The encoded protein is CASSLDHRGGWGNTEAFF.

The chain recombines TRBV9 with TRBJ1-2; D gene unclear. V shed 0 bases and J shed 7 bases, with 13 bases lying between them. CDR3 length: 14 amino acids. Germline assignment: CDR1 SGDLS and CDR2 YYNGEE. CDR3: CASSVEARGVGYTF. As DNA, the CDR3 is TGTGCCAGCAGCGTAGAGGCCCGAGGTGTTGGCTACACCTTC.

The chain combines TRBV6-2 or TRBV6-3 with TRBJ1-1, with TRBD1 as a possible D gene (6 bases). In germline, CDR1 is MNHEY, CDR2 SVGEGT. The ends were cut back, 4 bases at V and 8 bases at J, with 17 bases in the middle. The CDR3 runs to 14 residues. CDR3 sequence: CASSFAPGALEAFF. As DNA, the CDR3 is TGTGCCAGCAGTTTCGCACCGGGGGCCTTGGAAGCTTTCTTT.

The J gene is TRBJ2-7, the V gene TRBV4-3, with 8 bases lining up with TRBD1. CDR1 and CDR2 (germline): LGHNA, YSLEER. The trim removed 2 bases at V and 4 bases at J, leaving 4 bases unmatched. The CDR3 length is 14 residues. The CDR3 is CASSQSGTGYEQYF. CDR3 in DNA: TGCGCCAGCAGCCAATCCGGGACAGGATACGAGCAGTACTTC.

In this sample, this clonotype turned up many times. The rearrangement joins TRBV28 to TRBJ2-3; 10 nucleotides match TRBD2. The CDR3 consists of 17 residues. CDR1 is MDHEN and CDR2 is SYDVKM in the germline V gene. The J segment lost 3 bases and the V segment lost 3 bases, leaving 9 bases of the junction unmatched. CDR3: CASSLDPGTSVTDTQYF. For the CDR3, the DNA is TGTGCCAGCAGTTTGGACCCCGGGACTAGCGTAACAGATACGCAGTATTTT.

This clonotype was counted many times. This chain joins TRBV7-9 and TRBJ2-7; D may match TRBD1 or TRBD2 (5 bases each). CDR3 length equals 13 residues. The V end was cut by 2 bases, the J end by 6 bases, with 11 bases between. Germline loops: CDR1 SEHNR, CDR2 FQNEAQ (reference sequence). The DNA of the CDR3 is TGTGCCAGCAGCTTACCCGGGGCTCCCGAGCAGTACTTC. This codes for CASSLPGAPEQYF.

This clonotype was counted a few times. The rearrangement links TRBV24-1 to TRBJ1-1, with unresolved D. This CDR3 has 15 residues. Germline-derived CDR1 and CDR2 are KGHDR and SFDVKD. The V and J ends lost 2 bases and 1 base respectively, with 10 bases between them. CDR3 nucleotide sequence: TGTGCCACCAGTGATTCGTCGGCTAGGAACACTGAAGCTTTCTTT. Translating it yields CATSDSSARNTEAFF.

This clonotype was seen only a few times. The rearrangement uses TRBV12-3 or TRBV12-4 and TRBJ2-7; D uncertain. The CDR3 length is 12 residues. The ends were cut back, 5 bases at V and 5 bases at J, with 10 bases in the middle. DNA for the CDR3: TGTGCCAGCAGTATCAACCGGGACGAGCAGTACTTC. Residues: CASSINRDEQYF.

The chain employs TRBV19 and TRBJ1-1, with 9 nucleotides matching TRBD1. V was clipped by 7 bases and J by 5 bases; unmatched bases: 5. The CDR3 has 13 amino acids. Germline V lookup: CDR1 LNHDA, CDR2 SQIVND (reference sequence). CDR3 DNA: TGTGCCAGTACCCGACAGGGGGTGACTGAAGCTTTCTTT. It translates to CASTRQGVTEAFF.

Ten or more counts support this clonotype. The V call is TRBV4-1, the J call TRBJ2-3; possibly TRBD2 for D (7 bases). The V end was cut by 0 bases, the J end by 1 base, with 11 bases between. The CDR3 runs 16 residues. Germline CDR1 MGHRA, CDR2 YSYEKL. In DNA, the CDR3 is TGCGCCAGCAGCCAAGAAGGGGGGGGGGGCACAGATACGCAGTATTTT. This sequence encodes CASSQEGGGGTDTQYF.

This chain connects TRBV4-1 to TRBJ2-3; D perhaps matches TRBD2 (5 bases). The germline gives CDR1 MGHRA, CDR2 YSYEKL. V lost 4 bases and J 6 bases, leaving 11 bases between the germline ends. The CDR3 consists of 13 residues. The CDR3 region is CASSRGPGDTQYF. The DNA for the CDR3 is TGCGCCAGCAGCCGAGGCCCGGGGGATACGCAGTATTTT.

This clonotype was detected ten times or more. The rearrangement links TRBV6-1 to TRBJ2-1, with unresolved D. Germline CDR1 MNHNS, CDR2 SASEGT. The CDR3 runs to 12 residues. Trimming shortened V by 4 bases and J by 8 bases, and 9 bases separated the two germline ends. The DNA for the CDR3 is TGTGCCAGCAGTGGGGGTGTAGATGAGCAGTTCTTC. It specifies CASSGGVDEQFF.

Ten or more counts support this clonotype. This chain uses TRBV11-2 with TRBJ2-3; a weak D match, TRBD1 (6 bases). V lost 3 bases to trimming and J lost 0 bases, with 7 bases between them. Germline lookup yields CDR1 SGHAT and CDR2 FQNNGV. The CDR3 is made up of 14 amino acids. The CDR3 loop is CASSFGQSTDTQYF. The CDR3 DNA sequence: TGTGCCAGCAGCTTTGGACAGAGCACAGATACGCAGTATTTT. Drawing the rest from reference TRBV11-2 and TRBJ2-3, the complete variable domain is EAGVAQSPRYKIIEKRQSVAFWCNPISGHATLYWYQQILGQGPKLLIQFQNNGVVDDSQLPKDRFSAERLKGVDSTLKIQPAKLEDSAVYLCASSFGQSTDTQYFGPGTRLTVL.

This clonotype has ten or more counts. The chain employs TRBV27 and TRBJ1-2; 9 bases are shared with TRBD1. The CDR3 totals 12 residues. Germline lookup yields CDR1 MNHEY and CDR2 SMNVEV (reference sequence). V shed 9 bases and J 4 bases; nucleotides not matched to a gene: 3. The CDR3 protein is CARRQGVYGYTF. The DNA for the CDR3 is TGTGCCAGGAGACAGGGGGTCTATGGCTACACCTTC.

Many counts were recorded for this clonotype. The chain has TRBV6-1 and TRBJ1-5, with unresolved D. V lost 4 bases, J lost 1 base, and 11 bases lay in between. The CDR3 has 15 residues. Germline values: CDR1 MNHNS, CDR2 SASEGT. The CDR3 sequence is CASSGWEASNQPQHF. The DNA of the CDR3 is TGTGCCAGCAGTGGATGGGAGGCAAGCAATCAGCCCCAGCATTTT.

This clonotype showed up many times. The V call is TRBV5-1, the J call TRBJ2-2, with D uncertain. The V gene's germline CDR1 is SGHRS and CDR2 YFSETQ. Trimming took 2 bases from V and 0 from J, leaving 8 bases between them. This CDR3 has 15 amino acids. The CDR3, as DNA: TGCGCCAGCAGCTTCTCCAGGCCGAACACCGGGGAGCTGTTTTTT. Translating gives CASSFSRPNTGELFF.

As to this clonotype: Given a much more abundant clone one base away, this may be a read error. This chain uses TRBV2 with TRBJ2-1, with a tentative D call TRBD2 (8 bases). This CDR3 is built from 19 residues. V lost 3 bases and J lost 0, with 21 bases in between. Germline assignment: CDR1 SNHLY and CDR2 FYNNEI. The CDR3 DNA reads as TGTGCCAGCAGTGATTTTAGGGTAGCGGGACAGAGCTCCTACAATGAGCAGTTCTTC. Translating gives CASSDFRVAGQSSYNEQFF. Filled out from reference TRBV2 and TRBJ2-1, the complete variable domain reads EPEVTQTPSHQVTQMGQEVILRCVPISNHLYFYWYRQILGQKVEFLVSFYNNEISEKSEIFDDQFSVERPDGSNFTLKIRSTKLEDSAMYFCASSDFRVAGQSSYNEQFFGPGTRLTVL.

This clonotype was counted only a few times. The chain carries TRBV7-9 and TRBJ1-4; D not resolved. In germline, CDR1 is SEHNR, CDR2 FQNEAQ (reference sequence). Trimming cost V 5 bases and J 8 bases, with 18 bases left between them. This CDR3 spans 15 amino acids. The CDR3 coding sequence is TGTGCCAGCAGCCCGCCCGGGTTCGGGAGGGAAAAACTGTTTTTT. Translation gives CASSPPGFGREKLFF.

There are many counts of this clonotype. The chain has TRBV20-1 and TRBJ2-3; D gene uncertain. Germline V gene sequence: CDR1 DFQATT, CDR2 SNEGSKA (reference sequence). CDR3 length: 12 residues. Trimming pared 5 bases from V and 2 bases from J, leaving 8 bases between. CDR3 in DNA: TGCAGTGCTGGACCTCCCACAGATACGCAGTATTTT. Its protein is CSAGPPTDTQYF.